A single sample is the source of the 2 T cell receptor beta chains below, sequenced in a study of vaccination and CD4 T cells after COVID-19. No cognate antigen is known for these TCRs. Regarding treatment: approximately 11-day PBMC culture with coronavirus spike peptide pools or control peptides (ViraFEST assay). Cultured CD4+ T cells had their DNA profiled by the Oncomine TCR Beta short-read assay. In TCRdb, the PCR reads were re-called with MiXCR into one record per CDR3 protein. The table lists 7,500 to 8,500 distinct CDR3 sequences, around three fifths of them singletons. The sample was cultured CD4+ T cells from blood, taken after SARS-CoV-2 vaccination. The receptors were gathered from a human donor with COVID-19.

V and J are TRBV24-1 and TRBJ2-2; D is perhaps TRBD1 (6 bases). The germline CDR1 and CDR2 sequences are KGHDR and SFDVKD. The CDR3 runs 14 residues. Trimming removed 1 base from V and 5 bases from J, with 7 bases in between. CDR3 residues: CATSDLGGTGELFF. The CDR3 nucleotides read TGTGCCACCAGTGATTTAGGGGGTACCGGGGAGCTGTTTTTT.

This rearrangement joins TRBV20-1 to TRBJ2-5, with 14 bases matching TRBD2. The CDR3 totals 16 residues. Germline V gives CDR1 DFQATT, CDR2 SNEGSKA (reference sequence). V dropped 4 bases and J dropped 1; count of bases not matched to a gene: 5. The CDR3 coding sequence is TGCAGTGCTAAAAGACTAGCGGGGGGGACCCAAGAGACCCAGTACTTC. This gives the protein CSAKRLAGGTQETQYF.